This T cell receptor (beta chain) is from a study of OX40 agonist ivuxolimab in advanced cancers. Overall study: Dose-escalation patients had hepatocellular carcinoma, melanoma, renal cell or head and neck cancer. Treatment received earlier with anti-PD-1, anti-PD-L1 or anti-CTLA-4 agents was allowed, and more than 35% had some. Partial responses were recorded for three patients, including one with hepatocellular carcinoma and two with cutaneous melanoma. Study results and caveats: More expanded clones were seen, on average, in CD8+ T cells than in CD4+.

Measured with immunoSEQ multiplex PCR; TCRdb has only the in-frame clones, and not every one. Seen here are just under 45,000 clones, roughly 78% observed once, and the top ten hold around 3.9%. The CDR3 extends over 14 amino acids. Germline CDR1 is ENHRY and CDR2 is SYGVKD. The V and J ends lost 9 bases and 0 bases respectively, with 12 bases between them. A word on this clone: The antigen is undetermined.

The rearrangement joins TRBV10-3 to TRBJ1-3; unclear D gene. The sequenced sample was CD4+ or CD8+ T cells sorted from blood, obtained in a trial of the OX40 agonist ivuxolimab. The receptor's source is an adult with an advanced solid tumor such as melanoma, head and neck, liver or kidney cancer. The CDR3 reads CAISARDSGNTIYF. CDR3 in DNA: TGTGCCATATCCGCACGGGACTCTGGAAACACCATATATTTT.